This T cell receptor beta chain came from a study of blood T cell repertoires in COVID-19. The assay was immunoSEQ multiplex PCR, and TCRdb's table has in-frame clones only and misses some. The sample has about 44,000 clones, approximately 79% seen once. This CDR3 spans 15 amino acids. With 7 bases removed from V and 7 bases from J, the gap between germline ends came to 17 bases. CDR1 is SNHLY, CDR2 FYNNEI, per germline. Sequencing used peripheral blood. The TCR was taken from a human donor in a cohort sampled during active COVID-19. The V and J genes are TRBV2 and TRBJ1-6; D is ambiguous. The CDR3 nucleotides read TGTGCCAGCACCCGAGGGCCAGCACGAAATTCACCCCTCCACTTT. It translates to CASTRGPARNSPLHF.